This record looks at one TCR beta chain sequence and its context. A few counts support this clonotype. Its antigen is not yet known. Base-call qualities are not available, and no considerably larger clone is one nucleotide away. The donors were roughly 40 Caucasian individuals from Russia, aged roughly 6 to 100 years, who were systemically healthy. Each donor gave ten milliliters of peripheral blood, collected into EDTA-treated Vacutainer tubes. Ficoll-Paque density-gradient centrifugation was used to isolate PBMCs, with at least 6.5 million per sample. Trizol reagent was used to extract total RNA from the PBMCs, yielding at least 5 micrograms per sample. For every donor, flow cytometry on a PBMC aliquot measured the percentage of naive CD45RAhigh/CD27high T cells. The library was made by 5' RACE. Sequencing instrument: Illumina HiSeq 2500. A second PCR of roughly 6 to 12 cycles was run with a J-beta primer mix and a sample-barcoded 5' primer. A unique molecular identifier was introduced onto each TCR beta cDNA molecule by a template-switch 5' adaptor carrying 12 random nucleotides. Each sample yielded at least 2.5 million CDR3-containing paired-end reads. All of the RNA was converted into first-strand cDNA using the Mint cDNA synthesis kit, with a TRBC-specific oligonucleotide serving as the primer. Following uracil-DNA glycosylase treatment, all cDNA underwent a first 18-cycle PCR with the universal primers M1SS and BC2_uni_R. From the authors' description of their analysis: For normalization, 1 million high-quality reads were randomly selected from each sample, with every read carrying a distinct molecular identifier. Reads with shared molecular identifiers were discarded instead of being binned into consensus sequences. MiTCR, run with a Q25 quality threshold and the strictest error-elimination algorithm, handled CDR3 identification, clonotype clustering and error correction. Lower-bound total TCR beta diversity was estimated with a nonparametric unseen species model using Euler transformation. Clones were called with MiXCR by TCRdb after fastp trimmed the public reads at Q25, and only in-frame beta chains were retained. Identical CDR3 proteins give one entry, which carries the most common genes and DNA. The V and J calls and clone size are TCRdb's, not the authors'. This sample is represented by about 1.6 million distinct CDR3 sequences; 30% to 35% of them were singletons. The top ten clones comprise roughly 10% of the sample.

The data derive from a study of blood T cells in healthy people across ages (dated by TCRdb to between 2014 and 2017). Turning to the overall study: In model experiments, template switching captured roughly one uniquely barcoded TCR beta cDNA molecule for every two T cells. To track age-related changes in TCR beta repertoire diversity, the study relied on deep sequencing normalized with unique cDNA molecular identifiers. The donors were divided into four age groups: young (average around 17 years), middle-aged (approximately 41), aged (about 60) and long-lived (roughly 88). To avoid experimental bias, donors of different ages were distributed randomly across sequencing lanes. Using the same blood draw, the study looked at two additional independent replicas of 1 million unique cDNA reads for two donors, one aged 18 to 30 and the other aged 80 or older. Results and caveats for the whole study, not just this receptor: As age increased, observed TCR beta diversity per million T cells dropped in a roughly linear way, and a significant reduction was already evident by age 40. Estimates of total diversity based on one million sequenced T cells were regarded as lower bounds and as underestimates. Because donor CMV infection status was unknown, age-related changes in expanded clonotypes were potentially confounded. Conclusive comparison of naive and antigen-experienced compartments was prevented by the profiling of bulk unsorted PBMCs. The percentage of naive T cells measured by flow cytometry correlated strongly with observed TCR beta diversity. Compared with the aged group, the long-lived group had more naive CD4+ T cells, fewer expanded clones and increased TCR diversity, suggesting age selection.

V is trimmed back by 5 bases and J by 3 bases, and the junction contains 10 bases that no gene match accounts for. For CDR1 and CDR2, the germline V gene lists LGHNA and YNFKEQ. From the cysteine through the phenylalanine, the CDR3 covers 15 amino acids. This entry keeps only the CDR3 DNA: 45 bases, framed from base 1. This TCR derives from a woman aged 25 to 45 in good health. The sequence joins TRBV4-2 to TRBJ2-7; TRBD2 matches 7 bases in the middle. The sequencing sample was made of blood. This receptor carries the CDR3 CASSSPGGGLYEQYF. The bases are TGTGCCAGCAGCTCGCCTGGGGGGGGACTCTACGAGCAGTACTTC.